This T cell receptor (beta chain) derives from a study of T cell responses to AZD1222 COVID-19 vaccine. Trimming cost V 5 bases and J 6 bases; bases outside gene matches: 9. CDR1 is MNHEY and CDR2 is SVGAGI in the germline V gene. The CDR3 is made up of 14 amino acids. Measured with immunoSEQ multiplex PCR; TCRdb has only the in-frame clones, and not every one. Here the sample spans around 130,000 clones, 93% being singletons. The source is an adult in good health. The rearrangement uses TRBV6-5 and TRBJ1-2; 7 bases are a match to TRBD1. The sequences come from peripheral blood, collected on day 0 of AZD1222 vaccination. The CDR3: CASSPSWRGHGYTF. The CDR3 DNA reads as TGTGCCAGCAGTCCTAGCTGGAGGGGGCATGGCTACACCTTC.